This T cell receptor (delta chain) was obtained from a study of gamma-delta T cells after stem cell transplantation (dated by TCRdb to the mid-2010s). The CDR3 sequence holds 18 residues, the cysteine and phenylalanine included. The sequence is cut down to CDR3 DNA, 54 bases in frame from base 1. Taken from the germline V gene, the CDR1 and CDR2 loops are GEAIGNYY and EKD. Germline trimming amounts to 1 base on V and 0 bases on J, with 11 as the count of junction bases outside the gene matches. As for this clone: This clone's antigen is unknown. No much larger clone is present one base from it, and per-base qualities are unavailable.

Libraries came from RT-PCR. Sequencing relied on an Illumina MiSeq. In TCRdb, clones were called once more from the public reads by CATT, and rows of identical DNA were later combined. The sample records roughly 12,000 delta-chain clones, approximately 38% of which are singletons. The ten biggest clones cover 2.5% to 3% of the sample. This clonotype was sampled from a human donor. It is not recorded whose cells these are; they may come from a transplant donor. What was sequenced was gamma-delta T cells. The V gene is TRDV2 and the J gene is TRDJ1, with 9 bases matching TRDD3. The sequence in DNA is TGTGCCTGTGACACAAGACGTACTGGGGGACCGTACACCGATAAACTCATCTTT. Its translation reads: CACDTRRTGGPYTDKLIF.